These 23 T cell receptor beta chains originate from one sample sequenced in a study of T cells after yellow fever vaccination. TCRdb ran MiXCR on the 5' RACE reads and lists one entry per CDR3 protein. The table lists some 220,000 distinct CDR3 sequences, 3% to 4% of them singletons, with 3.2% in the top ten. The source material was CD4+ T cells sorted from PBMCs, sampled 10 days after the yellow fever booster vaccination. These TCRs come from a man aged 18 to 30 who received the YFV17D yellow fever vaccine.

The chain couples TRBV10-3 to TRBJ1-6; D call uncertain. The CDR3 consists of 13 residues. Deletions cut 7 bases from V and 0 bases from J, with 4 bases between. Germline CDR1 is ENHRY and CDR2 is SYGVKD. The DNA of the CDR3 is TGTGCCATCACCCTCTCCTATAATTCACCCCTCCACTTT. Amino acids: CAITLSYNSPLHF.

A few counts support this clonotype. V and J are TRBV4-1 and TRBJ1-5; D remains ambiguous. The CDR3 has 14 residues. Germline V gives CDR1 MGHRA, CDR2 YSYEKL. V lost 0 bases to trimming and J lost 7 bases, with 10 bases between them. In nucleotides, the CDR3 is TGCGCCAGCAGCCAAGACGGGCGGGCCCAGCCCCAGCATTTT. It translates to CASSQDGRAQPQHF.

A few counts support this clonotype. The chain combines TRBV7-2 with TRBJ1-1, with D uncertain. Trimming cost V 2 bases and J 1 base, with 8 bases left between them. Per germline, CDR1 SGHTA and CDR2 FQGNSA. The CDR3 covers 14 residues. In DNA form, the CDR3 reads TGTGCCAGCAGCTTAAATTTGGGGAACACTGAAGCTTTCTTT. It translates to CASSLNLGNTEAFF.

The chain joins TRBV5-4 to TRBJ2-1; perhaps TRBD1 as D (5 bases). The CDR3 sequence is 17 residues long. The V and J ends lost 2 bases and 4 bases respectively, with 19 bases between them. Looked up from germline, CDR1 is SGHNT and CDR2 is YYREEE (reference sequence). The CDR3 protein is CASSFAGSLRRYNEQFF. In nucleotides, the CDR3 is TGTGCCAGCAGCTTTGCAGGGTCACTAAGACGGTACAATGAGCAGTTCTTC.

This clonotype occurred a few times. The chain carries TRBV7-2 and TRBJ1-2; 7 nucleotides line up with TRBD1. From germline, CDR1 is SGHTA and CDR2 FQGNSA. V dropped 8 bases and J dropped 9; count of bases not matched to a gene: 18. The CDR3 length is 15 residues. CDR3 sequence: CASGETWEGAGSYTF. The CDR3 nucleotides are TGTGCCAGCGGGGAGACATGGGAGGGGGCAGGTAGCTACACCTTC.

This clonotype was picked up a small number of times. V and J are TRBV20-1 and TRBJ2-5; 8 bases align to TRBD2. V gave up 4 bases and J gave up 1 base; unmatched junction bases: 8. In germline, CDR1 is DFQATT, CDR2 SNEGSKA (reference sequence). This CDR3 has 15 amino acids. The chain's CDR3 is CSAKSYSGAQETQYF. DNA for the CDR3: TGCAGTGCTAAATCGTATAGCGGGGCCCAAGAGACCCAGTACTTC.

This clonotype was observed a handful of times. This chain joins TRBV11-2 and TRBJ2-7; 8 positions agree with TRBD1. The V gene end was trimmed by 7 bases and the J gene end by 2 bases; junction bases not matched to a gene: 7. CDR1 and CDR2 from the germline V gene are SGHAT and FQNNGV. The CDR3 sequence is 14 residues long. Here the CDR3 reads CASTWDRLTYEQYF. The CDR3 bases are TGTGCCAGCACCTGGGACAGGCTGACCTACGAGCAGTACTTC.

The chain joins TRBV4-2 to TRBJ1-3; D gene uncertain. V was trimmed by 0 bases and J by 0 bases, leaving 9 bases between them. The CDR3 extends over 16 amino acids. From germline, CDR1 is LGHNA and CDR2 YNFKEQ. The CDR3 region is CASSQESRGSGNTIYF. The CDR3 DNA reads TGTGCCAGCAGCCAAGAATCTCGAGGCTCTGGAAACACCATATATTTT.

Many counts were recorded for this clonotype. V usage is TRBV7-2 and J usage is TRBJ2-5, with 13 bases fitting TRBD2. J lost 5 bases, V lost 5 bases, and 8 bases had no gene match. CDR1 is SGHTA, CDR2 FQGNSA, per germline. This CDR3 comprises 16 residues. The CDR3 coding sequence is TGTGCCAGCAGCGCGCCGGGACTAGCGGGGATGGAGACCCAGTACTTC. Protein sequence: CASSAPGLAGMETQYF.

Many counts were recorded for this clonotype. The gene calls are TRBV11-2 and TRBJ2-7; D is uncertain. Trimming took off 3 bases at V and 0 bases at J, with 6 bases between the two ends. CDR3 length: 13 amino acids. The germline V gene has CDR1 SGHAT and CDR2 FQNNGV. The CDR3 loop is CASSLGGSYEQYV. In DNA form, the CDR3 reads TGTGCCAGCAGCTTGGGCGGCTCCTACGAGCAGTACGTC.

This clonotype was seen at least ten times. V gene TRBV5-1 combines with J gene TRBJ2-1; 7 nucleotides align to TRBD2. The CDR3 extends over 16 amino acids. Germline CDR1 reads SGHRS; CDR2 reads YFSETQ. With 4 bases clipped from V and 7 bases from J, the junction kept 14 bases outside the gene matches. As DNA, the CDR3 is TGCGCCAGCAGCGCCATCGCGGCGGGGGTAGGGAATGAGCAGTTCTTC. Translated: CASSAIAAGVGNEQFF.

The chain joins TRBV12-3 or TRBV12-4 to TRBJ1-1; D is unresolved. The ends were cut back, 4 bases at V and 4 bases at J, with 13 bases in the middle. The CDR3 sequence is 14 residues long. CDR3 sequence (DNA): TGTGCCAGCAGTTGGGTCGGGGAGGGCACTGAAGCTTTCTTT. It encodes CASSWVGEGTEAFF.

This clonotype showed up many times. The genes are TRBV15 and TRBJ2-5; D uncertain. The V end was cut by 1 base, the J end by 5 bases, with 5 bases between. This CDR3 contains 12 residues. CDR1 is LNHNV, CDR2 YYDKDF, per germline (reference sequence). Here the CDR3 DNA reads TGTGCCACCAGCAGAGTGGGCGAGACCCAGTACTTC. Its protein product is CATSRVGETQYF.

The sample holds a few counts of this clonotype. The V call is TRBV5-4, the J call TRBJ2-5, with 12 nucleotides matching TRBD2. J was trimmed by 4 bases and V by 3 bases; bases with no gene match: 10. This CDR3 is 17 amino acids long. Germline-derived CDR1 and CDR2 are SGHNT and YYREEE (reference sequence). This CDR3 is CASSSPGLAGFGETQYF. CDR3 nucleotides: TGTGCCAGCAGCTCCCCCGGACTAGCGGGGTTTGGAGAGACCCAGTACTTC.

This clonotype occurred many times. The rearrangement joins TRBV2 to TRBJ2-1; D remains unclear. V was cut by 4 bases and J by 7 bases, with 5 bases left in between. The germline V gene has CDR1 SNHLY and CDR2 FYNNEI. CDR3 length: 11 residues. The CDR3: CASSGRNEQFF. CDR3 nucleotides: TGTGCCAGCAGTGGACGGAATGAGCAGTTCTTC.

The sample holds a few counts of this clonotype. V and J are TRBV5-5 and TRBJ1-2; no clear D. Germline V CDR1 and CDR2: SGHKS, YYEKEE (reference sequence). The CDR3 is made up of 12 amino acids. Deletions cut 1 base from V and 3 bases from J, with 4 bases between. CDR3 in DNA: TGTGCCAGCAGCTTGTCCCACTATGGCTACACCTTC. Translating it yields CASSLSHYGYTF. Full variable domain (missing parts from reference TRBV5-5 and TRBJ1-2): DAGVTQSPTHLIKTRGQQVTLRCSPISGHKSVSWYQQVLGQGPQFIFQYYEKEERGRGNFPDRFSARQFPNYSSELNVNALLLGDSALYLCASSLSHYGYTFGSGTRLTVV.

This clonotype occurred many times. The chain carries TRBV6-2 or TRBV6-3 and TRBJ2-5; D unclear. The CDR3 is 15 amino acids. The V end lost 0 bases, the J end lost 5 bases, and 13 bases lay between the germline ends. From germline, CDR1 is MNHEY and CDR2 SVGEGT. In DNA form, the CDR3 reads TGTGCCAGCAGTTACTCGACGACGAATACGGAGACCCAGTACTTC. Translated: CASSYSTTNTETQYF.

This clonotype was recorded many times. The chain couples TRBV29-1 to TRBJ1-5; D unclear. The V end was cut by 4 bases, the J end by 5 bases, with 12 bases between. From germline, CDR1 is SQVTM and CDR2 ANQGSEA. This CDR3 is 13 amino acids long. For the CDR3, the DNA is TGCAGCGTTGGTTCCCGGGCTTATCAGCCCCAGCATTTT. This codes for CSVGSRAYQPQHF.

V usage is TRBV18 and J usage is TRBJ2-7, with TRBD1 matching 9 bases. V lost 5 bases and J lost 3; bases outside the gene matches: 8. CDR1 and CDR2 (germline): KGHSH, LQKENI. The CDR3 is made up of 15 amino acids. CDR3 DNA sequence: TGTGCCAGCTCAGGGACAGGGTTAGGCGGCTACGAGCAGTACTTC. Translated, it gives CASSGTGLGGYEQYF.

This clonotype was detected many times. The chain uses TRBV20-1 and TRBJ2-3; D call uncertain. This CDR3 region has 13 residues. V lost 0 bases and J lost 3, with 7 bases in between. Germline V gene lookup returns CDR1 DFQATT and CDR2 SNEGSKA (reference sequence). CDR3 amino acids: CSAREWATDTQYF. DNA of the CDR3: TGCAGTGCTAGAGAATGGGCTACAGATACGCAGTATTTT.

This chain joins TRBV20-1 and TRBJ2-1, with 7 nucleotides matching TRBD1. The length of the CDR3 is 14 residues. Unmatched junction bases numbered 2, after V lost 3 bases and J lost 0 bases. Germline CDR1 and CDR2: DFQATT and SNEGSKA (reference sequence). The CDR3 reads CSARPGGSYNEQFF. For the CDR3, the DNA is TGCAGTGCTAGGCCAGGGGGCTCCTACAATGAGCAGTTCTTC.

This clonotype showed up just a few times. The gene calls are TRBV10-3 and TRBJ1-2; 11 bases line up with TRBD1. The junction had 4 bases not matched to a gene; V was cut back by 0 bases and J by 4 bases. Per the germline V gene, CDR1 is ENHRY and CDR2 is SYGVKD. This CDR3 is built from 16 residues. CDR3 in amino acids: CAISESGGQGAYGYTF. The DNA of the CDR3 is TGTGCCATCAGTGAGTCAGGCGGACAGGGGGCCTATGGCTACACCTTC.

This chain links TRBV12-3 or TRBV12-4 with TRBJ2-2; a weak D match, TRBD2 (6 bases). CDR3 length: 16 residues. V lost 5 bases to trimming and J lost 4 bases, with 17 bases between them. The CDR3, as DNA: TGTGCCAGCAGTGCCGTAGCTGGAGGGAGCACCGGGGAGCTGTTTTTT. It yields the protein CASSAVAGGSTGELFF.